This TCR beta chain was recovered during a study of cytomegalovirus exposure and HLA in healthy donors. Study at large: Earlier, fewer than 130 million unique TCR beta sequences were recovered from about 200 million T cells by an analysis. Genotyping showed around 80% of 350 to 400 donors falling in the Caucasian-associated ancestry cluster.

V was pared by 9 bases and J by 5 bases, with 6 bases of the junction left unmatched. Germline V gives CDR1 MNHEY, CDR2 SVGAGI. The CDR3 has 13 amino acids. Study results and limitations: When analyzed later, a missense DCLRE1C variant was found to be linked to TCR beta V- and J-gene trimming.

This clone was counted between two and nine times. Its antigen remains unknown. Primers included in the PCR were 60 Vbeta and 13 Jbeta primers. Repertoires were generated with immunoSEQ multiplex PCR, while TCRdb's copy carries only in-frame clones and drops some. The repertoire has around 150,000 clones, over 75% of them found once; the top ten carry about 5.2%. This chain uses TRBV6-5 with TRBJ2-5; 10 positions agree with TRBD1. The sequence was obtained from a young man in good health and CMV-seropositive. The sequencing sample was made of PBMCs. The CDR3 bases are TGTGCCAGTTCCCGGGACAGGGGTGAGACCCAGTACTTC. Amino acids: CASSRDRGETQYF.